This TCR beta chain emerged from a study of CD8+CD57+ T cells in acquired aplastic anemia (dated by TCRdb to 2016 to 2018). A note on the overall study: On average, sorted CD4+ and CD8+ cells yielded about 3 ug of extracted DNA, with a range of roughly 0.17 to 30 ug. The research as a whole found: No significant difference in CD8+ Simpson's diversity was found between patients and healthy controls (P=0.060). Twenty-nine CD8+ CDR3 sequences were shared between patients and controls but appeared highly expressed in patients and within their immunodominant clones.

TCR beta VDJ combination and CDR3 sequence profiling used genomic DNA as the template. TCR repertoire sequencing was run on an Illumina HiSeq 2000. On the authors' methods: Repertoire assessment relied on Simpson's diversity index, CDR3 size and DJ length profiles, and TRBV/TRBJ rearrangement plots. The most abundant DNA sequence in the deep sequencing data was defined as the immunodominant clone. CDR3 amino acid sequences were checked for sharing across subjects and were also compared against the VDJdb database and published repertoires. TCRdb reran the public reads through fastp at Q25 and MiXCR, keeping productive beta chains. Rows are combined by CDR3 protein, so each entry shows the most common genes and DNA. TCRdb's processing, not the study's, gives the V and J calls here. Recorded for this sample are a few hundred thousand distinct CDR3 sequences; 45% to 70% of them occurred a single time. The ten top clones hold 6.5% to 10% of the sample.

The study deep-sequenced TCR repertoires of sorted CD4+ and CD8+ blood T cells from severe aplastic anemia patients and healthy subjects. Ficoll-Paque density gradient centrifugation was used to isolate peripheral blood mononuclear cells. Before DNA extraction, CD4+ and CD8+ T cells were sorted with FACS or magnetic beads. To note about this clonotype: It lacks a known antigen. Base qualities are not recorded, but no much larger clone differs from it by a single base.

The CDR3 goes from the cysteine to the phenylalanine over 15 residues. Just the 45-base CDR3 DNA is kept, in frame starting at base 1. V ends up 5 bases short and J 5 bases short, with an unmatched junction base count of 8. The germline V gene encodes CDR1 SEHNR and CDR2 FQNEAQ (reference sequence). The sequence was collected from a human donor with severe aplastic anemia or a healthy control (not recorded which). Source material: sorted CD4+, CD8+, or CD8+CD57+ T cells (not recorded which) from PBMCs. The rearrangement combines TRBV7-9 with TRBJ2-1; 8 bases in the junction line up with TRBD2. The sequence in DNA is TGTGCCAGCAGCCGAGCCCGACTAGCGAACAATGAGCAGTTCTTC. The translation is CASSRARLANNEQFF.